This T cell receptor beta chain was profiled in a study of blood T cell repertoires in COVID-19. Per the study methods: Scientists estimated how many nucleated cells there were by amplifying reference gene primers. The protocol was immunoSEQ multiplex PCR, while the TCRdb copy is restricted to in-frame clones and leaves out a portion. D and trimming were read from the DNA, whereas the V and J calls and clone size are those reported in that table. The sample has about 300,000 clones; about nine tenths are singletons. Remarks on this clone: A junction boundary mismatches the germline segment, possibly from a read error.

The source of this sequence is a man aged 25 to 40 who had recovered from COVID-19. The material sequenced was PBMCs or T cells enriched from blood (not recorded which).

The CDR3 here is CAWSPDRIYF. The CDR3 bases are TGTGCCTGGAGCCCGGACAGGATTTACTTC. The rearrangement uses TRBV30 and TRBJ1-2, with 7 bases aligning to TRBD1. Per germline, CDR1 GTSNPN and CDR2 SVGIG (reference sequence). The CDR3 loop spans 10 amino acids.